This record looks at one T cell receptor (beta chain) sequence and its context. This clonotype came up once. What antigen it recognizes has not been identified. At one boundary the junction diverges from the germline segment, which might be a read error. Via the germline V gene (reference sequence), CDR1 is DFQATT and CDR2 SNEGSKA. The CDR3 contains 12 residues, cysteine and phenylalanine counted. Only the CDR3 DNA is retained, 36 bases long and in frame from the first base. Libraries were constructed by RT-PCR. TCRdb shows the sequencer as Illumina HiSeq 2500. TCRdb reran the public reads through fastp at Q25 and MiXCR, keeping productive beta chains. Rows with one shared CDR3 protein collapse into an entry with the most common genes and DNA. The sample table lists more than 450,000 distinct CDR3 sequences, approximately 11% of them with a count of one. The top ten hold roughly 9.6% of the sample. This entry is derived from a study of response to subunit inactivated influenza vaccine (dated by TCRdb to the late 2010s). Looking at the study overall: Deep quantitative T cell receptor repertoire profiling was used in the study to track responses to a trivalent subunit inactivated influenza vaccine. Here is what the overall study found, with its caveats: The authors proposed that each seasonal influenza vaccination may bring in only a limited number of new T cells.

The data also belong to a second study, concerning T cells expressing NK-cell markers. The second study's paper adds: The TCR beta cDNA libraries were made using 5'RACE template switching, a step that added both a universal primer site and unique molecular identifiers. In sorted CD3+CD56+NKG2C+, CD3+CD56+NKG2C- and CD3+CD56-NKG2C+ T-cell subsets from several donors, TCR beta-chain repertoires were profiled. Among the eight sequenced donors, only one was HCMV-seronegative, while the other seven were HCMV-seropositive. In several experiments an anti-gammadeltaTCR antibody was added to restrict sorting to alphabetaTCR-expressing T cells. In about six donors, the dominant CD3+CD56+NKG2C+ clonotypes were found to rank among the top 10 CD8+ clonotypes and to make up roughly 1.0-7.0% of CD8+ T cells. Those dominant clonotypes were again the most abundant among CD3+CD56-NKG2C+ cells in a few donors, at about 28.3-65%. Whether the expanded NKG2C-expressing T cell clones were specific for HCMV antigens remained unclear. The study sequenced eight donors, all healthy volunteers chosen at random: three men and five women. HCMV serostatus was determined by detecting HCMV-specific IgG in serum with a commercial ELISA kit. Ficoll density gradient centrifugation was used to isolate peripheral blood mononuclear cells from blood. Bulk peripheral blood T-cell repertoires were additionally sequenced from unsorted PBMC for over 5 donors. Priming for cDNA synthesis came from the TCR beta constant segment, and two successive PCR amplification steps followed. Libraries were sequenced as 2 x 150 bp reads on Illumina HiSeq 2000/2500, MiSeq or NextSeq. Reads were demultiplexed and grouped by UMI with MIGEC, and clonotypes were assembled and quantified with MiTCR. Only TCR cDNA sequences supported by at least two reads were kept to exclude erroneous sequences. Downstream repertoire analysis used the tcR package, and clonotypes were matched across fractions by CDR3 nucleotide sequence plus V segment. VDJmatch was used to annotate antigen specificity against VDJdb, with one amino acid substitution in CDR3 allowed.

This sequence was found in a man aged 50-60 years who received an inactivated influenza vaccine. Donor details come from another sample of the same person, matched by shared clones. The sample in question was PBMCs from blood, obtained on the day of vaccination. The chain employs TRBV20-1 and TRBJ2-1, with the identity of the D gene unclear. The CDR3 reads as follows: CNASVGANEQFF. The DNA sequence reads TGCAATGCTAGTGTCGGCGCCAATGAGCAGTTCTTC.